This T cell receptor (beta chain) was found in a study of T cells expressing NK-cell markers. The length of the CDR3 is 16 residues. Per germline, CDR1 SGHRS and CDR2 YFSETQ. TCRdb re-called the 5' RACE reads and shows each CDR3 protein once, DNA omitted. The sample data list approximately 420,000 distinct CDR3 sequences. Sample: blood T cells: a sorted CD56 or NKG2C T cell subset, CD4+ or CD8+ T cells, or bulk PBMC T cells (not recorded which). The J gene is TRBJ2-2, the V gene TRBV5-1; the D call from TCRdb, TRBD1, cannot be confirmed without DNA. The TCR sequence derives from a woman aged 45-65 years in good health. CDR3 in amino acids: CASRGQGARETGELFF.